Here is one T cell receptor beta chain with its context. The sample originates from a study of blood T cell repertoires in COVID-19. Method: immunoSEQ multiplex PCR; TCRdb's copy keeps in-frame clones and lacks some. The sample has roughly 230,000 clones; 70% to 90% are singletons. The CDR3 is made up of 15 amino acids. The V gene's germline CDR1 is SGHTA and CDR2 FQGTGA. With 5 bases clipped from V and 0 bases from J, the junction kept 3 bases outside the gene matches. The clonotype comes from a man aged 50 or older with acute or convalescent COVID-19. V usage is TRBV7-3 and J usage is TRBJ2-1; 8 nucleotides agree with TRBD1. The sequencing input was peripheral blood. The DNA for the CDR3 is TGTGCCAGCAGCGGACAGGGTGCCTCCTACAATGAGCAGTTCTTC. Protein: CASSGQGASYNEQFF.